This T cell receptor (beta chain) was captured by sequencing in a study of blood T cell repertoires in COVID-19. Study at large: Specimens from acute and convalescent COVID-19 originated in the United States, Italy and Spain. Sources were T cells, B-cell-depleted T cells, or PBMCs; the material itself was cDNA or gDNA.

V lost 2 bases, J lost 6 bases, and 14 bases lay in between. Germline CDR1 and CDR2: MGHRA and YSYEKL. This CDR3 has 14 amino acids. This clone was picked up a small number of times. Study processing details: Estimated nucleated cell counts came from reference gene primer amplification. Generated by immunoSEQ multiplex PCR, the TCRdb table keeps only in-frame clones and is missing some. The V and J calls and clone size come from that table; D and trimming were worked out from the DNA. This table holds just under 55,000 clones, 90% found once. The chain recombines TRBV4-1 with TRBJ2-7, with a tentative D call TRBD2 (5 bases). What was sequenced was peripheral blood. The receptor was isolated from a woman aged 40 to 49 with active COVID-19. CDR3 amino acids: CASSQYAEGFEQYF. CDR3 bases: TGCGCCAGCAGCCAATATGCCGAGGGTTTCGAGCAGTACTTC.